The clone carrying this T cell receptor beta chain was recorded a few times. In the authors' workflow: Estimated nucleated cell counts came from reference gene primer amplification. Method: immunoSEQ multiplex PCR; TCRdb's copy keeps in-frame clones and lacks some. V and J calls and clone size come straight from that table; D and trimming were deduced from the DNA. This sample has tens of thousands of clones, with around nine tenths found just once. This sample is drawn from a study of blood T cell repertoires in COVID-19. Study-level information: From the United States, Italy and Spain came samples of acute and convalescent COVID-19. T cells, B-cell-depleted T cells, or PBMCs provided the cDNA or gDNA that served as material.

Germline V gene lookup returns CDR1 GTSNPN and CDR2 SVGIG (reference sequence). The length of the CDR3 is 19 residues. J lost 5 bases, V lost 2 bases, and 19 bases had no gene match. Specimen: peripheral blood. The chain uses TRBV30 and TRBJ2-7; TRBD2 agrees at 12 bases. This receptor was obtained from a woman aged 40 to 50 with acute or convalescent COVID-19. CDR3 sequence reads: CAWSIYTGLAGNPGNEQYF. Here the CDR3 DNA reads TGTGCCTGGAGTATTTATACTGGACTAGCGGGGAACCCCGGGAACGAGCAGTACTTC. The full variable domain, its missing parts supplied by reference TRBV30 and TRBJ2-7, is SQTIHQWPATLVQPVGSPLSLECTVEGTSNPNLYWYRQAAGRGLQLLFYSVGIGQISSEVPQNLSASRPQDRQFILSSKKLLLSDSGFYLCAWSIYTGLAGNPGNEQYFGPGTRLTVT.